Reported below is one T cell receptor beta chain. The data derive from a study of control samples from healthy donors and cancer patients. There are 14 residues in the CDR3. V lost 3 bases to trimming and J lost 2 bases, with 11 bases between them. Per germline, CDR1 SGHRS and CDR2 YFSETQ. Sequencing used immunoSEQ multiplex PCR; TCRdb keeps in-frame clones, though not all of them. The data hold 100,000 to 150,000 clones, with approximately 92% observed a single time. Sequenced sample: blood. This TCR derives from a man aged 18-30 years in good health. The V and J genes are TRBV5-1 and TRBJ1-2; no definite D call. CDR3: CASSSSNENYGYTF. The CDR3, as DNA: TGCGCCAGCAGCTCCTCGAACGAGAACTATGGCTACACCTTC.